Listed below are T cell receptor beta chains from one sample, sequenced in a study of blood T cell repertoires in COVID-19. The table came from immunoSEQ multiplex PCR; TCRdb's copy has only in-frame clones and leaves some out. Of 180,000 or so clones listed, 86% are singletons. The sample was peripheral blood. These receptors came from a man aged 60 to 69 with acute or convalescent COVID-19. Both conserved end residues are trimmed from each CDR3. D genes are given only for firm matches.

v_gene: TRBV7-3; d_gene: TRBD2; CDR3aa: ASSLGTNYEQY
v_gene: TRBV10-3; d_gene: .; CDR3aa: AISRTGELF
v_gene: TRBV4-1; d_gene: .; CDR3aa: ASSQEGAVVIQPQH
v_gene: TRBV15; d_gene: .; CDR3aa: ATRTRGSNQPQH
v_gene: TRBV4-2; d_gene: .; CDR3aa: ASSQGQGGVNVLT
v_gene: TRBV7-9; d_gene: TRBD2; CDR3aa: ASSLEAGGTDTQY
v_gene: TRBV27; d_gene: .; CDR3aa: ASSFRRINEQF
v_gene: TRBV5-1; d_gene: TRBD1; CDR3aa: ASPPRPRQGDSPSGANVLT
v_gene: TRBV6-5; d_gene: .; CDR3aa: ASSTQGQETQY
v_gene: TRBV4-1; d_gene: .; CDR3aa: ASSQYNEQY
v_gene: TRBV7-3; d_gene: .; CDR3aa: ASSSSQETQY
v_gene: TRBV4-1; d_gene: TRBD2; CDR3aa: ASSQAQPGLAIGPYNEQF
v_gene: TRBV4-1; d_gene: .; CDR3aa: ASSQDSQSSYNSPLH
v_gene: TRBV18; d_gene: TRBD1; CDR3aa: ASSLDRDQPQH
v_gene: TRBV29-1; d_gene: TRBD1; CDR3aa: SVLRQGSTDTQY
v_gene: TRBV3-1/TRBV3-2; d_gene: .; CDR3aa: ASSHTSNYGYT